Included here is one TCR beta chain sequence, with context. This sample was included in a study of blood T cells in healthy people across ages. Combining a sample-barcoded 5' primer with a J-beta primer mix, a second PCR ran for 7 to 11 cycles. In TCRdb, the 5' RACE reads were re-called with MiXCR into one record per CDR3 protein. Of over 1,200,000 distinct CDR3 sequences in the sample, roughly 64% were seen once. The receptor's source is a man between 18 and 35 years old in good health. Sequences were obtained from blood.

CDR3 DNA sequence: TGTGCCAGCAGCTTCCGGGACAGAGGGAACACTGAAGCTTTCTTT. Its translation: CASSFRDRGNTEAFF. The chain has TRBV7-2 and TRBJ1-1; TRBD1 agrees at 7 bases. The CDR3 totals 15 residues. The junction had 5 bases not matched to a gene; V was cut back by 3 bases and J by 1 base. The V gene's germline CDR1 is SGHTA and CDR2 FQGNSA. The full variable domain, its missing parts supplied by reference TRBV7-2 and TRBJ1-1, is GAGVSQSPSNKVTEKGKDVELRCDPISGHTALYWYRQSLGQGLEFLIYFQGNSAPDKSGLPSDRFSAERTGGSVSTLTIQRTQQEDSAVYLCASSFRDRGNTEAFFGQGTRLTVV.